This TCR beta chain was identified during a study of shared T cell receptors in the human thymus. V dropped 4 bases and J dropped 0 bases, with 12 bases sitting between them. The CDR3 totals 15 residues. The germline CDR1 and CDR2 sequences are LNHDA and SQIVND (reference sequence). The assay was immunoSEQ multiplex PCR, and TCRdb's table has in-frame clones only and misses some. The repertoire has 700,000 or so clones, 80% to 90% of them found once; the top ten carry 0.0095% to 0.011%. This same sample was also part of a study on human thymus T cells. As reported in that work: Donors were healthy Finnish infants having corrective surgery for congenital heart defects. Corrective cardiac operations yielded the resected thymus tissue. Thymic and blood repertoires seemed to show skewed V and J gene use. Related reports documented highly overlapping thymic repertoires among unrelated individuals.

Sequencing was carried out using thymocytes. This TCR derives from a girl in the first two years of life with a congenital heart defect. The chain has TRBV19 and TRBJ1-1; D remains unclear. In nucleotides, the CDR3 is TGTGCCAGTAGTACCCTTTGGGAGATGAACACTGAAGCTTTCTTT. It specifies CASSTLWEMNTEAFF. The full variable domain, rest sourced from reference TRBV19 and TRBJ1-1, is DGGITQSPKYLFRKEGQNVTLSCEQNLNHDAMYWYRQDPGQGLRLIYYSQIVNDFQKGDIAEGYSVSREKKESFPLTVTSAQKNPTAFYLCASSTLWEMNTEAFFGQGTRLTVV.